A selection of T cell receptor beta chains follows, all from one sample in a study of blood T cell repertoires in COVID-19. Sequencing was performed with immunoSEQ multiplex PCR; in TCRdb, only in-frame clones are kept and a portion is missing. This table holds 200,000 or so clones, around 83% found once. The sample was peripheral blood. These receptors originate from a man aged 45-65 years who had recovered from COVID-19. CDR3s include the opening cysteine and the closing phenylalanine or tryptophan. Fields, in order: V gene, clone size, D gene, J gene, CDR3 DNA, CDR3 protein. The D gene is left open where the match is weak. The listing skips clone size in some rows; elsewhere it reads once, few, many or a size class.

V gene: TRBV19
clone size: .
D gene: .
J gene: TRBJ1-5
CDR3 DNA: TGTGCCAGTAGGGACAACAGGTATATCACGCAGCCCCAGCATTTT
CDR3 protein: CASRDNRYITQPQHF

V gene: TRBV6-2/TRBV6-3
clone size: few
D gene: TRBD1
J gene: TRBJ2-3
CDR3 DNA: TGTGCCAGCAGTTACTTGGCCGGGACAGAACCAGATACGCAGTATTTT
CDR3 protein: CASSYLAGTEPDTQYF

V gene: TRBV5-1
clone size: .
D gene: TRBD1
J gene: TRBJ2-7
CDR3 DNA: TGCGCCAGCAGCTTAGGGACAGACGACTACGAGCAGTACTTC
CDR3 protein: CASSLGTDDYEQYF

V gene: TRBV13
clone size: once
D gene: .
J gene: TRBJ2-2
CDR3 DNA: TGTGCCAGCAGCCAAAGGGGGGGCAGAGGTGAGGAGGAGCTGTTTTTT
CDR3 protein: CASSQRGGRGEEELFF

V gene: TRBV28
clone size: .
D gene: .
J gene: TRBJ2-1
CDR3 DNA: TGTGCCAGCAGTTTATGCAAAGCGTGTGAGCAGTTCTTC
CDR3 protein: CASSLCKACEQFF

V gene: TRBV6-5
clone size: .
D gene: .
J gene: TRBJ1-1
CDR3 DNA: TGTGCCAGCAGTTACTCGGGCAGGTTGAACACTGAAGCTTTCTTT
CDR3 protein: CASSYSGRLNTEAFF

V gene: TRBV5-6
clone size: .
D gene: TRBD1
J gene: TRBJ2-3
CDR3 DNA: TGTGCCAGCAGCTCATCCGGGACAGGTAGCACAGATACGCAGTATTTT
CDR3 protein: CASSSSGTGSTDTQYF

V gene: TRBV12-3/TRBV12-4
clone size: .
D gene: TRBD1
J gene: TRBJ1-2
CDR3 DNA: TGTGCCAGCAGAACAGGGGGCTATGGCTACACCTTC
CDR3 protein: CASRTGGYGYTF

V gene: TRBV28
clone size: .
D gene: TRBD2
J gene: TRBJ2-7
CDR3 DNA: TGTGCCAGCAGTGCCGCGGGGGGAGGCTCGTACGAGCAGTACTTC
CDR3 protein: CASSAAGGGSYEQYF

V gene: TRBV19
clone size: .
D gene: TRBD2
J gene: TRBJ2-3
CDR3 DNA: TGTGCCAGTAGGCGTACTAGCGGCAGCACAGATACGCAGTATTTT
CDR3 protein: CASRRTSGSTDTQYF